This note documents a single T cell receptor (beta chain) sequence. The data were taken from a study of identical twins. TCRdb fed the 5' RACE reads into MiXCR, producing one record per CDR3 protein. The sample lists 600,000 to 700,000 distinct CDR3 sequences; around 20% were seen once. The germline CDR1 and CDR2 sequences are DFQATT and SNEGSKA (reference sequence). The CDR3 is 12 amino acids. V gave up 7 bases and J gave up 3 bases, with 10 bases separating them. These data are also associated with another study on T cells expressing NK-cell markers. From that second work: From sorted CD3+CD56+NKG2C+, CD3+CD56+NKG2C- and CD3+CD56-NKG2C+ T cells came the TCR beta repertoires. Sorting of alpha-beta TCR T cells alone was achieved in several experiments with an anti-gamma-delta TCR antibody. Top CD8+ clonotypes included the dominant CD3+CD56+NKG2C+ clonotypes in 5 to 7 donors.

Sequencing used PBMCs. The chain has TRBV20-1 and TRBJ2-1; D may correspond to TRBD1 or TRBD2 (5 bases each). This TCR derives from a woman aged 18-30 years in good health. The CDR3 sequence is CSVGTDYNEQFF. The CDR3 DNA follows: TGCAGTGTGGGGACGGACTACAATGAGCAGTTCTTC.